Described below is a single TCR beta chain sequence and its context. The antigen this receptor binds is unknown. The sample holds no much larger clone one base away, and base qualities are not on file. The record originates from a study of blood T cell repertoires in COVID-19 (dated by TCRdb to the early 2020s). For context, the study as a whole: Collaborator samples came from the United States, Italy and Spain and covered acute and convalescent phases of COVID-19. The dataset comprised deeply sampled blood TCRbeta repertoires from subjects exposed to, actively infected with, or recovered from COVID-19. Nearly every sample came with metadata listing a de-identified subject ID, COVID-19 status, age in years and sex. Samples came from the ongoing ImmuneRACE study (first 160 participants) plus 1,254 subjects from 6 global collaborators. Where available, HLA class I and class II types were obtained from metadata supplied by the sample provider rather than from assay-based typing. The prospective study material was composed of cDNA or gDNA derived from T cells, B-cell-depleted T cells, or PBMCs. The repertoires were released in a freely available public database intended as a resource for research on the immune response to SARS-CoV-2. Beyond this particular receptor, the publication reports: Clinical and demographic metadata were provided uncurated, with the amount varying by source and participant.

V is pared back by 4 bases and J by 1 base, with 14 bases lying between the germline termini. Taken from the germline V gene, the CDR1 and CDR2 loops are SGHRS and YFSETQ. The CDR3 holds 15 amino acids from the cysteine to the phenylalanine. Kept here is only the CDR3 DNA, which spans 45 bases and is read in frame from base 1. The collaborating institutions used their own protocols to collect whole blood in K2EDTA tubes. Collaborator samples were shipped for TCRbeta analysis as frozen whole blood, isolated PBMCs, or DNA extracted from either sample type. TCRbeta CDR3 regions were amplified from genomic DNA using the immunoSEQ Assay, a bias-controlled multiplex PCR. In the original analysis: The number of nucleated cells in each sample was estimated from the amplification of reference gene primers within the assay. To quantify the absolute abundance of each unique TCRbeta CDR3 rearrangement, sequence reads were collapsed and filtered. For each sample, productive Simpson clonality was calculated as the square root of Simpson's diversity index across productive rearrangements. TCRdb's version of the immuneACCESS table is confined to in-frame rearrangements and falls short of the full clone set. An unresolved V gene accounts for under half of the shortfall where checked; the remainder is of unknown origin. The V and J calls and clone size are taken from that table; D and trimming were inferred from the DNA. In this sample the table shows about 170,000 clones, roughly nine tenths of which occur a single time. The biggest ten clones account for roughly 3% of the sample.

The receptor chain draws on TRBV5-1 and TRBJ2-5; TRBD2 could be the D gene, as 7 bases match. This receptor was taken from a man between 65 and 85 years old with acute or convalescent COVID-19. The specimen was peripheral blood. Here is the DNA: TGCGCCAGCAGCCGGGGGGCTGACCGCCAAGAGACCCAGTACTTC. Its protein reads: CASSRGADRQETQYF.